These T cell receptor beta chains were read from a single sample in a study of CD8 T cells in Susac syndrome. TCRdb re-derived calls from the immunoSEQ multiplex PCR reads in MiXCR, one entry per CDR3 protein. The data show about 140,000 distinct CDR3 sequences, 85% to 95% seen once. Source material: CD4+ T cells from PBMCs. The receptors stem from a human donor with multiple sclerosis. Each CDR3 is given with its conserved first and last residue. A D gene is named only where the DNA matches it firmly. Clone sizes are given selectively: once, few, many, or a class where the clone is expanded.

clone_size: NA; v_call: TRBV13; d_call: NA; j_call: TRBJ1-2; cdr3_nt: TGTGCCAGCAGCTTTTCCGGGAGGCCCTATGGCTACACCTTC; cdr3_aa: CASSFSGRPYGYTF
clone_size: NA; v_call: TRBV15; d_call: TRBD1; j_call: TRBJ2-1; cdr3_nt: TGTGCCACCAGCAGCGGGACAGGGGGTCACGATGAGCAGTTCTTC; cdr3_aa: CATSSGTGGHDEQFF
clone_size: NA; v_call: TRBV12-3/TRBV12-4; d_call: NA; j_call: TRBJ1-2; cdr3_nt: TGTGCCAGCAGATCGAGGGGGAAGGGATACGGCTACACCTTC; cdr3_aa: CASRSRGKGYGYTF
clone_size: NA; v_call: TRBV29-1; d_call: NA; j_call: TRBJ2-7; cdr3_nt: TGCAGCGTCGCCGAAACCTCAGGCCCCTACGAGCAGTACTTC; cdr3_aa: CSVAETSGPYEQYF
clone_size: NA; v_call: TRBV27; d_call: TRBD1; j_call: TRBJ2-1; cdr3_nt: TGTGCCAGCAGGGGCGGCCTAGGACAGGGCAATGAGCAGTTCTTC; cdr3_aa: CASRGGLGQGNEQFF
clone_size: NA; v_call: TRBV20-1; d_call: TRBD1; j_call: TRBJ2-5; cdr3_nt: TGCAGTGCTAGTCGGGACAGCGAGACCCAGTACTTC; cdr3_aa: CSASRDSETQYF
clone_size: NA; v_call: TRBV5-1; d_call: NA; j_call: TRBJ2-2; cdr3_nt: TGCGCCAGCAGCTTGACAGTAATCGGGGAGCTGTTTTTT; cdr3_aa: CASSLTVIGELFF
clone_size: NA; v_call: TRBV4-3; d_call: TRBD1; j_call: TRBJ1-4; cdr3_nt: TGCGCCAGCAGCCAAGGTGCACAGGGGACAAATGAAAAACTGTTTTTT; cdr3_aa: CASSQGAQGTNEKLFF
clone_size: once; v_call: TRBV20-1; d_call: NA; j_call: TRBJ2-5; cdr3_nt: TGCAGTGCTAGAGTCGGGGACGGCAGGGGACAAGAGACCCAGTACTTC; cdr3_aa: CSARVGDGRGQETQYF
clone_size: NA; v_call: TRBV30; d_call: NA; j_call: TRBJ2-7; cdr3_nt: TGTGCCTGGAGTGGAAGGACTCCCCCATCCGAGCAGTACTTC; cdr3_aa: CAWSGRTPPSEQYF
clone_size: NA; v_call: TRBV24-1; d_call: TRBD2; j_call: TRBJ2-2; cdr3_nt: TGTGCCACCAGTGGTCCTAGCGGCACCGGGGAGCTGTTTTTT; cdr3_aa: CATSGPSGTGELFF
clone_size: few; v_call: TRBV7-2; d_call: NA; j_call: TRBJ2-5; cdr3_nt: TGTGCCAGCAGCTTAAGTGGACGGGGAGAGACCCAGTACTTC; cdr3_aa: CASSLSGRGETQYF
clone_size: NA; v_call: TRBV7-9; d_call: TRBD1; j_call: TRBJ1-1; cdr3_nt: TGTGCCAGCAGCCCCGGGACAGGGAGGAACACTGAAGCTTTCTTT; cdr3_aa: CASSPGTGRNTEAFF
clone_size: NA; v_call: TRBV20-1; d_call: TRBD1; j_call: TRBJ1-1; cdr3_nt: TGCAGTGCTAGAGATCCGACAGGGAATGAAGCTTTCTTT; cdr3_aa: CSARDPTGNEAFF
clone_size: NA; v_call: TRBV29-1; d_call: NA; j_call: TRBJ2-1; cdr3_nt: TGCAGCGTTGAATGGGGTCCCAATGAGCAGTTCTTC; cdr3_aa: CSVEWGPNEQFF
clone_size: once; v_call: TRBV27; d_call: NA; j_call: TRBJ1-2; cdr3_nt: TGTGCCAGCAGTTACAGGGTGAACTATGGCTACACCTTC; cdr3_aa: CASSYRVNYGYTF
clone_size: NA; v_call: TRBV3-1; d_call: NA; j_call: TRBJ2-6; cdr3_nt: TGTGCCAGCAGCCTCGCCCGGAGCTCTGGGGCCAACGTCCTGACTTTC; cdr3_aa: CASSLARSSGANVLTF
clone_size: NA; v_call: TRBV5-1; d_call: TRBD1; j_call: TRBJ1-2; cdr3_nt: TGCGCCAGCAGCTTGTCTGGGACAGGGGGTGGCTACACCTTC; cdr3_aa: CASSLSGTGGGYTF
clone_size: NA; v_call: TRBV27; d_call: NA; j_call: TRBJ1-1; cdr3_nt: TGTGCCAGCTGGAGAGGGAGAACTGAAGCTTTCTTT; cdr3_aa: CASWRGRTEAFF
clone_size: NA; v_call: TRBV6-6; d_call: TRBD2; j_call: TRBJ2-1; cdr3_nt: TGTGCCAGCAGTTACTCGAGCGGGAGTGGGAATGAGCAGTTCTTC; cdr3_aa: CASSYSSGSGNEQFF
clone_size: NA; v_call: TRBV7-2; d_call: NA; j_call: TRBJ2-7; cdr3_nt: TGTGCCAGCAGCGTCGAGAGCGGGTCGAGCTCCTACGAGCAGTACTTC; cdr3_aa: CASSVESGSSSYEQYF
clone_size: NA; v_call: TRBV5-5; d_call: TRBD2; j_call: TRBJ2-1; cdr3_nt: TGTGCCAGCAGCCGGCAACTAGCGGGGGGCTTTTCCTACAATGAGCAGTTCTTC; cdr3_aa: CASSRQLAGGFSYNEQFF
clone_size: NA; v_call: TRBV5-1; d_call: TRBD1; j_call: TRBJ2-3; cdr3_nt: TGCGCCAGCATCACAGGGACAGGGGTGAAAGATACGCAGTATTTT; cdr3_aa: CASITGTGVKDTQYF
clone_size: NA; v_call: TRBV3-1; d_call: TRBD2; j_call: TRBJ2-7; cdr3_nt: TGTGCCAGCAGCCAGGGACTAGCGGGGAAATCCTACGAGCAGTACTTC; cdr3_aa: CASSQGLAGKSYEQYF
clone_size: NA; v_call: TRBV7-2; d_call: NA; j_call: TRBJ1-1; cdr3_nt: TGTGCCAGCAGCTTAAGGGCAGGGAGGCAGAACACTGAAGCTTTCTTT; cdr3_aa: CASSLRAGRQNTEAFF
clone_size: NA; v_call: TRBV24-1; d_call: NA; j_call: TRBJ2-2; cdr3_nt: TGTGCCACCAGTGATTTGACCCGGGGGACCGGGGAGCTGTTTTTT; cdr3_aa: CATSDLTRGTGELFF
clone_size: NA; v_call: TRBV27; d_call: NA; j_call: TRBJ2-2; cdr3_nt: TGTGCCAGCAGCCGCCAATCCGGGGAGCTGTTTTTT; cdr3_aa: CASSRQSGELFF
clone_size: NA; v_call: TRBV6-1; d_call: NA; j_call: TRBJ2-2; cdr3_nt: TGTGCCAGCAGTGAAGCGTCTTCTTTCCGGGGATCCACCGGGGAGCTGTTTTTT; cdr3_aa: CASSEASSFRGSTGELFF
clone_size: NA; v_call: TRBV20-1; d_call: NA; j_call: TRBJ1-5; cdr3_nt: TGCAGTGCTTCCACTACCGGGACAAATCAGCCCCAGCATTTT; cdr3_aa: CSASTTGTNQPQHF
clone_size: NA; v_call: TRBV7-2; d_call: TRBD1; j_call: TRBJ1-5; cdr3_nt: TGTGCCAGCAGCTTAGATGCAGGGGGGAATCAGCCCCAGCATTTT; cdr3_aa: CASSLDAGGNQPQHF
clone_size: few; v_call: TRBV7-8; d_call: NA; j_call: TRBJ2-1; cdr3_nt: TGTGCCAGCAGCTTTCCCGGGACCCAGCAGTTCTTC; cdr3_aa: CASSFPGTQQFF
clone_size: NA; v_call: TRBV9; d_call: NA; j_call: TRBJ2-1; cdr3_nt: TGTGCCAGCAGCGTAAACGACGGAGAGCAGTTCTTC; cdr3_aa: CASSVNDGEQFF
clone_size: NA; v_call: TRBV28; d_call: NA; j_call: TRBJ1-2; cdr3_nt: TGTGCCAGCATAAGCAGGGGCCGGGAGGGCTACACCTTC; cdr3_aa: CASISRGREGYTF
clone_size: NA; v_call: TRBV27; d_call: NA; j_call: TRBJ1-6; cdr3_nt: TGTGCCAGCAGTCCGGTTACAGCTTCACCCCTCCACTTT; cdr3_aa: CASSPVTASPLHF
clone_size: NA; v_call: TRBV30; d_call: TRBD1; j_call: TRBJ2-1; cdr3_nt: TGTGCCTGGGCTGCCGGGACAGGGTTTATTGAGCAGTTCTTC; cdr3_aa: CAWAAGTGFIEQFF
clone_size: NA; v_call: TRBV5-1; d_call: NA; j_call: TRBJ2-7; cdr3_nt: TGCGCCAGCAGCTTGTCGTCAGGGGAGGGCGAGCAGTACTTC; cdr3_aa: CASSLSSGEGEQYF